The 28 T cell receptor beta chains given below trace back to one sample, sequenced in a study of T cell responses to AZD1222 COVID-19 vaccine. TCRdb keeps only in-frame clones here, not all; method: immunoSEQ multiplex PCR. The sample holds about 99,000 clones, about 90% seen once. Specimen: peripheral blood, collected on day 0 of AZD1222 vaccination. The receptor source for this set is an adult in good health.

The chain is built from TRBV20-1 and TRBJ2-1; TRBD2 aligns across 14 bases. The CDR3 totals 17 residues. J was trimmed by 1 base and V by 3 bases; bases with no gene match: 5. Germline V lookup: CDR1 DFQATT, CDR2 SNEGSKA (reference sequence). This chain's CDR3 is CSASLGTSGRSYNEQFF. DNA of the CDR3: TGCAGTGCTAGTCTTGGGACTAGCGGGAGATCCTACAATGAGCAGTTCTTC.

The V call is TRBV4-2, the J call TRBJ1-5; D is uncertain. The V gene lost 0 bases and the J gene lost 7 bases, with 7 bases spanning the gap. Germline lookup yields CDR1 LGHNA and CDR2 YNFKEQ. The CDR3 contains 13 residues. The CDR3 sequence: CASSQDAGQPQHF. CDR3 in DNA: TGTGCCAGCAGCCAAGATGCGGGGCAGCCCCAGCATTTT.

The chain links TRBV18 to TRBJ2-1, with 8 nucleotides matching TRBD2. This CDR3 contains 13 residues. Unmatched junction bases numbered 2, after V lost 3 bases and J lost 7 bases. CDR1 KGHSH and CDR2 LQKENI come from the germline V gene. The CDR3 bases are TGTGCCAGCTCACCTACGGGGGGGAATGAGCAGTTCTTC. As protein: CASSPTGGNEQFF.

The J gene is TRBJ1-1, the V gene TRBV5-1; D remains unclear. In germline, CDR1 is SGHRS, CDR2 YFSETQ. Between the trimmed V and J ends, which lost 4 bases and 1 base, there was a span of 14 bases. This CDR3 is built from 15 residues. The CDR3 bases are TGCGCCAGCAGCGTCCGCCCAACAGCGAACACTGAAGCTTTCTTT. Protein sequence: CASSVRPTANTEAFF.

The rearrangement joins TRBV6-5 to TRBJ1-4; possible D gene TRBD1, 5 bases. The CDR3 contains 12 residues. V was trimmed by 11 bases and J by 8 bases, leaving 15 bases between them. Germline loops: CDR1 MNHEY, CDR2 SVGAGI. The CDR3: CAHSGGMEKLFF. CDR3 DNA sequence: TGTGCCCACAGCGGGGGGATGGAAAAACTGTTTTTT.

The rearrangement uses TRBV27 and TRBJ2-3, with 7 bases matching TRBD1. The V gene's germline CDR1 is MNHEY and CDR2 SMNVEV (reference sequence). This CDR3 contains 15 residues. V was pared by 5 bases and J by 0 bases, with 5 bases of the junction left unmatched. The CDR3 nucleotides read TGTGCCAGCAGTCCGGGGACAGACAGCACAGATACGCAGTATTTT. It is translated as CASSPGTDSTDTQYF.

The J gene is TRBJ2-2, the V gene TRBV2; D is unresolved. The CDR3 contains 11 residues. Germline assignment: CDR1 SNHLY and CDR2 FYNNEI. V gave up 5 bases and J gave up 6 bases, with 4 bases separating them. CDR3 protein: CASSPPGELFF. The CDR3 DNA reads as TGTGCCAGCAGTCCCCCCGGGGAGCTGTTTTTT.

This clone showed up just a few times. The chain links TRBV5-1 to TRBJ2-5, with unresolved D. V lost 6 bases and J 2 bases, leaving 8 bases between the germline ends. In germline, CDR1 is SGHRS, CDR2 YFSETQ. The CDR3 length is 12 residues. In DNA, the CDR3 is TGCGCCAGCAATGAGGCGCAAGAGACCCAGTACTTC. The encoded protein is CASNEAQETQYF.

This chain joins TRBV6-1 and TRBJ2-3; D ambiguous. The CDR3 has 14 residues. The germline V gene encodes CDR1 MNHNS and CDR2 SASEGT. V was shortened by 1 base and J by 1 base, with 6 bases between the two germline ends. DNA for the CDR3: TGTGCCAGCAGTGAAGTCAGCGGCACAGATACGCAGTATTTT. Its protein product is CASSEVSGTDTQYF.

The rearrangement joins TRBV4-2 to TRBJ1-1, with 8 bases lining up with TRBD1. Germline trimming cut 3 bases from V and 4 bases from J; bases unmatched to any gene: 4. The CDR3 loop spans 14 amino acids. Germline V gene lookup returns CDR1 LGHNA and CDR2 YNFKEQ. The DNA for the CDR3 is TGTGCCAGCAGCCAGGGACAGGAGGGCACTGAAGCTTTCTTT. It translates to CASSQGQEGTEAFF.

The chain couples TRBV7-8 to TRBJ2-5; no reliable D call. Per germline, CDR1 SGHVS and CDR2 FQNEAQ. Trimming took 2 bases from V and 1 from J, leaving 11 bases between them. CDR3 length equals 15 residues. The DNA for the CDR3 is TGTGCCAGCAGCTTAACCTCCGTGTTCCAAGAGACCCAGTACTTC. Translation: CASSLTSVFQETQYF.

This clone was seen a single time. The rearrangement joins TRBV28 to TRBJ2-4, with 9 bases aligning to TRBD1. The CDR3 consists of 17 residues. In germline, CDR1 is MDHEN, CDR2 SYDVKM. The trim removed 4 bases at V and 3 bases at J, leaving 10 bases unmatched. DNA for the CDR3: TGTGCCAGCAGTTCTCCGGGACAGGGCGGTTTCAAAAACATTCAGTACTTC. This codes for CASSSPGQGGFKNIQYF. The variable domain in full, completed from reference TRBV28 and TRBJ2-4, reads DVKVTQSSRYLVKRTGEKVFLECVQDMDHENMFWYRQDPGLGLRLIYFSYDVKMKEKGDIPEGYSVSREKKERFSLILESASTNQTSMYLCASSSPGQGGFKNIQYFGAGTRLSVL.

The V call is TRBV18, the J call TRBJ2-3, with 10 bases identical to TRBD2. CDR3 length equals 17 residues. Losses at the gene ends were 1 base for V and 1 base for J; bases not matched to a gene: 5. Germline V lookup: CDR1 KGHSH, CDR2 LQKENI. In nucleotides, the CDR3 is TGTGCCAGCTCACCACTAGGAGCGGGGGGGGGCACAGATACGCAGTATTTT. Amino acid sequence: CASSPLGAGGGTDTQYF.

J is TRBJ2-4 and V is TRBV1; TRBD2, the table's D call, was not compared with the DNA. TRBV1 is termed a pseudogene. CDR3 length: 15 amino acids. The DNA of the CDR3 is TGCACCAGCAGCCGGCCAGTAGCATCCAAAAACATTCAGTACTTC. Protein: CTSSRPVASKNIQYF.

The chain combines TRBV6-6 with TRBJ1-4; 10 bases fit TRBD1. Germline CDR1 MNHNY, CDR2 SVGAGI (reference sequence). The CDR3 is 15 residues long. V lost 1 base and J lost 5; bases outside the gene matches: 1. The CDR3 DNA reads as TGTGCCAGCAGTTACTGGGGACAGGGGAATGAAAAACTGTTTTTT. It is translated as CASSYWGQGNEKLFF.

The chain joins TRBV27 to TRBJ2-1, with 8 nucleotides matching TRBD1. Germline V CDR1 and CDR2: MNHEY, SMNVEV (reference sequence). After removal of 3 bases from V and 7 bases from J, the junction contained 5 bases not matched to a gene. The length of the CDR3 is 14 residues. The CDR3 is CASSFGQGRNEQFF. The CDR3 bases are TGTGCCAGCAGTTTTGGACAGGGAAGAAATGAGCAGTTCTTC.

The chain uses TRBV6-4 and TRBJ1-1; TRBD1 matches at 11 bases. The germline gives CDR1 MRHNA, CDR2 SNTAGT. The V segment lost 6 bases and the J segment 10 bases; nucleotides outside the gene matches: 7. CDR3 size: 13 residues. This CDR3 reads CASRSGQGAAAFF. DNA for the CDR3: TGTGCCAGCAGAAGCGGACAGGGGGCAGCAGCTTTCTTT.

The V gene is TRBV10-3, the J gene TRBJ1-1, with D maybe TRBD1 (6 bases). This CDR3 contains 16 residues. The ends were cut back, 5 bases at V and 4 bases at J, with 20 bases in the middle. Germline CDR1 and CDR2: ENHRY and SYGVKD. CDR3 sequence: CAISPIGGAGSTEAFF. CDR3 nucleotide sequence: TGTGCCATCAGTCCGATTGGGGGCGCAGGGAGCACTGAAGCTTTCTTT.

The gene calls are TRBV7-2 and TRBJ2-7; D perhaps matches TRBD2 (6 bases). The CDR3 spans 15 residues. Trimming shortened V by 2 bases and J by 2 bases, and 13 bases separated the two germline ends. In germline, CDR1 is SGHTA, CDR2 FQGNSA. In DNA, the CDR3 is TGTGCCAGCAGCTTACGGGGGACGGGGGCCTACGAGCAGTACTTC. As protein: CASSLRGTGAYEQYF. Supplemented by reference TRBV7-2 and TRBJ2-7, the full variable domain reads GAGVSQSPSNKVTEKGKDVELRCDPISGHTALYWYRQSLGQGLEFLIYFQGNSAPDKSGLPSDRFSAERTGGSVSTLTIQRTQQEDSAVYLCASSLRGTGAYEQYFGPGTRLTVT.

V gene TRBV10-3 combines with J gene TRBJ1-1; weak D call: TRBD1 (6 bases). Between the trimmed V and J ends, which lost 7 bases and 11 bases, there was a span of 14 bases. The CDR3 spans 11 residues. Germline CDR1 reads ENHRY; CDR2 reads SYGVKD. The DNA of the CDR3 is TGTGCCATCAATCAACAGGGTCAGGCTTTCTTT. It translates to CAINQQGQAFF.

The gene calls are TRBV6-2 or TRBV6-3 and TRBJ1-1; unclear D gene. The CDR3 is 10 amino acids. Germline V gene lookup returns CDR1 MNHEY and CDR2 SVGEGT. Trimming cost V 6 bases and J 7 bases, with 6 bases left between them. This chain's CDR3 is CASSDGEAFF. DNA of the CDR3: TGTGCCAGCAGCGACGGTGAAGCTTTCTTT.

The chain recombines TRBV7-2 with TRBJ1-1; 7 nucleotides match TRBD1. Germline CDR1 reads SGHTA; CDR2 reads FQGNSA. V dropped 4 bases and J dropped 2; count of bases not matched to a gene: 4. The CDR3 consists of 14 residues. This chain's CDR3 is CASSYRDRNTEAFF. The CDR3 coding sequence is TGTGCCAGCAGCTACCGGGACAGAAACACTGAAGCTTTCTTT. Supplemented by reference TRBV7-2 and TRBJ1-1, the full variable domain reads GAGVSQSPSNKVTEKGKDVELRCDPISGHTALYWYRQSLGQGLEFLIYFQGNSAPDKSGLPSDRFSAERTGGSVSTLTIQRTQQEDSAVYLCASSYRDRNTEAFFGQGTRLTVV.

V usage is TRBV5-1 and J usage is TRBJ2-7, with a possible D match to TRBD2 (6 bases). The ends were cut back, 1 base at V and 0 bases at J, with 14 bases in the middle. Looked up from germline, CDR1 is SGHRS and CDR2 is YFSETQ. CDR3 length: 16 residues. The CDR3 protein is CASSLFSGKNSYEQYF. The CDR3 DNA reads TGCGCCAGCAGCTTGTTTAGCGGAAAGAACTCCTACGAGCAGTACTTC.

The chain joins TRBV18 to TRBJ1-5, with TRBD1 matching 7 bases. J gave up 1 base and V 3 bases, and 9 bases lay outside the gene matches. The germline V gene has CDR1 KGHSH and CDR2 LQKENI. This CDR3 is 17 amino acids long. The DNA for the CDR3 is TGTGCCAGCTCACCCCAATATATACAGGGGAGCAATCAGCCCCAGCATTTT. Protein sequence: CASSPQYIQGSNQPQHF.

The CDR3 DNA follows: TGCGCCAGCAGCTTACTTTTCCGGGGGAATTCACCCCTCCACTTT. Amino acids: CASSLLFRGNSPLHF. V gene TRBV5-1 combines with J gene TRBJ1-6, with a weak D call TRBD1 (5 bases). V was trimmed by 2 bases and J by 7 bases, leaving 13 bases between them. Germline assignment: CDR1 SGHRS and CDR2 YFSETQ. This CDR3 spans 15 amino acids.

The J gene is TRBJ2-6, the V gene TRBV19; 7 bases map to TRBD1. V lost 5 bases, J lost 0 bases, and 10 bases stayed unmatched. The length of the CDR3 is 18 residues. Germline V CDR1 and CDR2: LNHDA, SQIVND (reference sequence). The CDR3 DNA follows: TGTGCCAGTAGTGAGGGGGCAGGCCGGAGCTCTGGGGCCAACGTCCTGACTTTC. The encoded protein is CASSEGAGRSSGANVLTF.

In DNA form, the CDR3 reads TGTGCCAGCAGCTTAAGGGGGCCGAGCTCCTACAATGAGCAGTTCTTC. It encodes CASSLRGPSSYNEQFF. The J gene is TRBJ2-1, the V gene TRBV13; 7 nucleotides match TRBD1. Germline CDR1 and CDR2: PRHDT and FYEKMQ (reference sequence). This CDR3 has 16 residues. V shed 2 bases, J shed 0 bases, and the junction held 4 bases outside the gene matches.

The chain has TRBV6-5 and TRBJ1-2; 8 bases are a match to TRBD1. Germline V gene sequence: CDR1 MNHEY, CDR2 SVGAGI. The V segment lost 5 bases and the J segment 7 bases; nucleotides outside the gene matches: 9. The length of the CDR3 is 14 residues. The CDR3 is CASSTRTGRTGYTF. The CDR3 region has the DNA TGTGCCAGCAGTACGAGGACAGGGAGGACTGGCTACACCTTC.